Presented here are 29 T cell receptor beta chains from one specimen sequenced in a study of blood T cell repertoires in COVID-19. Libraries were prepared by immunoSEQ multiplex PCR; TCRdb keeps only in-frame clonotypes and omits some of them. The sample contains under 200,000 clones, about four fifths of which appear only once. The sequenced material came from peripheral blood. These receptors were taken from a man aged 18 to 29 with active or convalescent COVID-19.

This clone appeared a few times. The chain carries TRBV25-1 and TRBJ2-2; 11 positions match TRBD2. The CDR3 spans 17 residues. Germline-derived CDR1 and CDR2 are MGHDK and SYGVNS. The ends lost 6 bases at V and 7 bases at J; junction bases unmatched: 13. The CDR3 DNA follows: TGTGCCAGCAGCAGGGGTTTAGCGGGAGGGCCGGACGGGGAGCTGTTTTTT. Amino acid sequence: CASSRGLAGGPDGELFF.

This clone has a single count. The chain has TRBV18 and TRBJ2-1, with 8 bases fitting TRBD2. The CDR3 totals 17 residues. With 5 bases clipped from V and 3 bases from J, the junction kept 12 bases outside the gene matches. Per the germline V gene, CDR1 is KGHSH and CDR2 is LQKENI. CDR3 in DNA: TGTGCCAGCTCATCACTATCGGGACTAGATATCTACAATGAGCAGTTCTTC. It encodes CASSSLSGLDIYNEQFF.

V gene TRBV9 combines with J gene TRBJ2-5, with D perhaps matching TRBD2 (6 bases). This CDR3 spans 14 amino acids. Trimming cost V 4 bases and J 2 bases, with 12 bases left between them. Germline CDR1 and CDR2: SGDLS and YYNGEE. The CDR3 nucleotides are TGTGCCAGCAGCCTTGGAGGGAGTCAAGAGACCCAGTACTTC. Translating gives CASSLGGSQETQYF.

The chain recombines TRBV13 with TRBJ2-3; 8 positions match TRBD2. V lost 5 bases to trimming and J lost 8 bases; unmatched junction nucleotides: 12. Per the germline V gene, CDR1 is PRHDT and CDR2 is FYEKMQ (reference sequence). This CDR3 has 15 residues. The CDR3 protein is CASSTSRGGTRTQYF. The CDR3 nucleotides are TGTGCCAGCAGCACCTCTCGCGGGGGGACCCGTACGCAGTATTTT.

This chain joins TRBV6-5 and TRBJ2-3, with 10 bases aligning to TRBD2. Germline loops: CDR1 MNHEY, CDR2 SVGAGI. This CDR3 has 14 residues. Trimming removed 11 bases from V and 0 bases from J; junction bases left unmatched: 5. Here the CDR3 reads CAGKTSGSTDTQYF. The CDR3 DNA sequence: TGTGCCGGTAAGACTAGCGGGAGCACAGATACGCAGTATTTT.

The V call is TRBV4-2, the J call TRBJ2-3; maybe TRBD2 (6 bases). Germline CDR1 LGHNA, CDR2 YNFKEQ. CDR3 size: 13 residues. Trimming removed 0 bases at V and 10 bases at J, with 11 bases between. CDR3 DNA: TGTGCCAGCAGCCAAGAAGGAGGGTGGGCGCAGTATTTT. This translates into CASSQEGGWAQYF.

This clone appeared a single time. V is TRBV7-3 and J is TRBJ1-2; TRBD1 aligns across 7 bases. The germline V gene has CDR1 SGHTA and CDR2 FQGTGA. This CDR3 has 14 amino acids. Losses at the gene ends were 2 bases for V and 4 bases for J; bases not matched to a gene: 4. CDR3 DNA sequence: TGTGCCAGCAGCTTATCAGGGGGGAGCTATGGCTACACCTTC. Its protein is CASSLSGGSYGYTF. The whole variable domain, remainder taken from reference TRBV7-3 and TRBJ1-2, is GAGVSQTPSNKVTEKGKYVELRCDPISGHTALYWYRQSLGQGPEFLIYFQGTGAADDSGLPNDRFFAVRPEGSVSTLKIQRTERGDSAVYLCASSLSGGSYGYTFGSGTRLTVV.

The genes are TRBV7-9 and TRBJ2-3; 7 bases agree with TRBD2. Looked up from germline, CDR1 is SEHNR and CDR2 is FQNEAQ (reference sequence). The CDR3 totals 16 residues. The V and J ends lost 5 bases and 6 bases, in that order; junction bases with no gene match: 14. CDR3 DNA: TGTGCCAGCAGCCTCGACCGGACTAGTGGGGCGGATACGCAGTATTTT. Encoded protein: CASSLDRTSGADTQYF.

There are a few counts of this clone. CDR3 in DNA: TGTGCCAGCAGCCCGAGGACCGACAGTATATCACCCCTCCACTTT. This translates into CASSPRTDSISPLHF. The J gene is TRBJ1-6, the V gene TRBV5-5; weak D call: TRBD1 (5 bases). CDR1 SGHKS and CDR2 YYEKEE come from the germline V gene (reference sequence). There are 15 residues in the CDR3. V dropped 4 bases and J dropped 10 bases, with 18 bases sitting between them.

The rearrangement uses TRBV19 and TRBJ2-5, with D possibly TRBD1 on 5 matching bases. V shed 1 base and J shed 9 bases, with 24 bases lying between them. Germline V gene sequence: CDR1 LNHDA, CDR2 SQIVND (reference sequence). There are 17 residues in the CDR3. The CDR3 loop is CASSIGVDTSPGLAQYF. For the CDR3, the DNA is TGTGCCAGTAGTATAGGTGTGGACACCTCCCCAGGGTTGGCCCAGTACTTC.

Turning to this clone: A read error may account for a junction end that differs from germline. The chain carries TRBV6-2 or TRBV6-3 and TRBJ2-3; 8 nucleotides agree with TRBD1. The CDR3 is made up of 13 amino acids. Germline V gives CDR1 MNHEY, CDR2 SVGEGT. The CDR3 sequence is CASSSIGTGRFWF. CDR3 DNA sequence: TGTGCCAGCAGTTCCATTGGGACAGGAAGGTTCTGGTTT.

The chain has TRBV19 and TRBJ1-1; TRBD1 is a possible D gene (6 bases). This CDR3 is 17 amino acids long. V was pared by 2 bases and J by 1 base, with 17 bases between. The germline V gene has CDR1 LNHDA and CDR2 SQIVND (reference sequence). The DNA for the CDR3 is TGTGCCAGTAGTATAAATACAGGGAGTGGGGGGAACACTGAAGCTTTCTTT. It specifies CASSINTGSGGNTEAFF.

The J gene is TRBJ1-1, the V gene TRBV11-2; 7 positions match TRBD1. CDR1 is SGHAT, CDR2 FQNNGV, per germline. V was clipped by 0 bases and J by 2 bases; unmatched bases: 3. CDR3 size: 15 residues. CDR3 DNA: TGTGCCAGCAGCTTAGATAGGACAGGAAACACTGAAGCTTTCTTT. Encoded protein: CASSLDRTGNTEAFF.

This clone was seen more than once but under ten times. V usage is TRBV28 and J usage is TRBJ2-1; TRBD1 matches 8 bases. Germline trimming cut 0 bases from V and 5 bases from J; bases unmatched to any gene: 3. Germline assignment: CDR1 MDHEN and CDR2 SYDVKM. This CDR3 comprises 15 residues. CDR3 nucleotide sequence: TGTGCCAGCAGTTTATGGGACAGGGCCCACAATGAGCAGTTCTTC. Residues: CASSLWDRAHNEQFF.

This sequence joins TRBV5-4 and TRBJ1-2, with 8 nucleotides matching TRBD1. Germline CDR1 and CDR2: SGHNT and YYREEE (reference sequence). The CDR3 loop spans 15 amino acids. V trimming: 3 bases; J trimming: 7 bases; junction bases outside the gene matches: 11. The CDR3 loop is CASSSEDRDLRGYTF. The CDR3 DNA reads TGTGCCAGCAGCTCGGAGGACAGGGATTTGCGTGGCTACACCTTC.

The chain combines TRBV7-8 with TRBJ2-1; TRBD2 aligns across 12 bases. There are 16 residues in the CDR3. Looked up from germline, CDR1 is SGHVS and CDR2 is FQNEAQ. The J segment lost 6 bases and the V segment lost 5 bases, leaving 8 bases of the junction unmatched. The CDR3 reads CASSPRTSGRPNEQFF. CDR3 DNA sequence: TGTGCCAGCAGCCCGCGTACTAGCGGGAGGCCCAATGAGCAGTTCTTC.

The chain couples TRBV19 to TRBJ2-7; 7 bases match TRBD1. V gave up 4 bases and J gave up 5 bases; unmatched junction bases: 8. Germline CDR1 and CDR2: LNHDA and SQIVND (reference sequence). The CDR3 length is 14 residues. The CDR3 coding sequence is TGTGCCAGTAGTAGAGGGGGCCGCAGCGACGAGCAGTACTTC. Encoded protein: CASSRGGRSDEQYF. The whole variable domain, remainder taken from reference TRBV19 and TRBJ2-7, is DGGITQSPKYLFRKEGQNVTLSCEQNLNHDAMYWYRQDPGQGLRLIYYSQIVNDFQKGDIAEGYSVSREKKESFPLTVTSAQKNPTAFYLCASSRGGRSDEQYFGPGTRLTVT.

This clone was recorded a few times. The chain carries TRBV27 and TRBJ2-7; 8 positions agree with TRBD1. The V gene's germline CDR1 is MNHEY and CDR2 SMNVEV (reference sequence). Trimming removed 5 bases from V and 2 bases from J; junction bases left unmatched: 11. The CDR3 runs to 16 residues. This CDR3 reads CASSLTWTGITYEQYF. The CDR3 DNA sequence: TGTGCCAGCAGTCTCACGTGGACAGGGATAACCTACGAGCAGTACTTC.

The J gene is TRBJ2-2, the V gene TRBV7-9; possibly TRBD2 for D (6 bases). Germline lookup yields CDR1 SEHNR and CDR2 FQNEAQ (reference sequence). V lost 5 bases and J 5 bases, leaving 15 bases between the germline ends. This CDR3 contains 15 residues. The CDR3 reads CASSPYRLGTGELFF. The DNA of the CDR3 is TGTGCCAGCAGCCCATACCGACTAGGGACCGGGGAGCTGTTTTTT.

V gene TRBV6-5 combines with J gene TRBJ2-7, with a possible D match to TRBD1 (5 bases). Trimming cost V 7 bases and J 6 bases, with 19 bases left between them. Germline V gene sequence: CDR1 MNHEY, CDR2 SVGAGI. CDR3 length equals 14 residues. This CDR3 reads CASNQGGTTAEQYF. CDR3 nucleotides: TGTGCCAGCAATCAGGGTGGCACTACTGCCGAGCAGTACTTC.

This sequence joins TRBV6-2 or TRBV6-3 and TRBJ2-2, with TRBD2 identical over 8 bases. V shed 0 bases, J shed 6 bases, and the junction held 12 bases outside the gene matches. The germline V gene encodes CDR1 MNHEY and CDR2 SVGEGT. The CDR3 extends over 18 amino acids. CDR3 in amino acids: CASSYSSGGSGVPGELFF. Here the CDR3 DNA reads TGTGCCAGCAGTTACTCGAGTGGTGGTAGCGGGGTCCCCGGGGAGCTGTTTTTT.

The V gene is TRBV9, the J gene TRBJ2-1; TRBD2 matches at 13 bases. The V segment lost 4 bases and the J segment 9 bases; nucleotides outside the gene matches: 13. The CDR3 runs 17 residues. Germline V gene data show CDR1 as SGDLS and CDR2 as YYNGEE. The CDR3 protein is CASSYRSGLAGVGEQFF. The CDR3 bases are TGTGCCAGCAGCTACCGTAGTGGACTAGCGGGAGTTGGTGAGCAGTTCTTC. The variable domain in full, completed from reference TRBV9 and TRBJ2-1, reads DSGVTQTPKHLITATGQRVTLRCSPRSGDLSVYWYQQSLDQGLQFLIQYYNGEERAKGNILERFSAQQFPDLHSELNLSSLELGDSALYFCASSYRSGLAGVGEQFFGPGTRLTVL.

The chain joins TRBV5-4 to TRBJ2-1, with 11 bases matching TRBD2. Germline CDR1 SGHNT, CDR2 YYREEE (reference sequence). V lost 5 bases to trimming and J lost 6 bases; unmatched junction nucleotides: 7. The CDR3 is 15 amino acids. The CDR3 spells CASRTIAGGRNEQFF. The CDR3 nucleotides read TGTGCCAGCAGAACCATAGCGGGGGGGCGCAATGAGCAGTTCTTC.

Here the CDR3 reads CASSPGQGGVSPLHF. The CDR3 region has the DNA TGCGCCAGCAGCCCTGGTCAGGGGGGCGTTTCACCCCTCCACTTT. The chain employs TRBV5-1 and TRBJ1-6, with 7 bases identical to TRBD1. J gave up 9 bases and V 4 bases, and 10 bases lay outside the gene matches. Germline CDR1 SGHRS, CDR2 YFSETQ. This CDR3 has 15 residues.

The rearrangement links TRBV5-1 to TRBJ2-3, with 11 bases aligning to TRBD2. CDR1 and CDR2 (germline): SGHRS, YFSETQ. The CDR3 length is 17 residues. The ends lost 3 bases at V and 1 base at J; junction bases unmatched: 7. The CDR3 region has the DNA TGCGCCAGCAGCTGGACACCTAGCGGGGGGCGCACAGATACGCAGTATTTT. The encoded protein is CASSWTPSGGRTDTQYF.

The CDR3 bases are TGTGCCAGCAGAACCATAACTAGCGGGGGAGCCTACGAGCAGTACTTC. It specifies CASRTITSGGAYEQYF. J is TRBJ2-7 and V is TRBV27, with 11 bases lining up with TRBD2. CDR1 is MNHEY, CDR2 SMNVEV, per germline (reference sequence). Trimming took 6 bases from V and 2 from J; bases not matched to a gene: 9. The CDR3 totals 16 residues.

The CDR3 coding sequence is TGTGCCAGCAGCGGACATCCCCAAGAGACCCAGTACTTC. This gives the protein CASSGHPQETQYF. The chain employs TRBV25-1 and TRBJ2-5; possibly TRBD1 for D (5 bases). V gave up 6 bases and J gave up 1 base, with 9 bases separating them. Germline V lookup: CDR1 MGHDK, CDR2 SYGVNS. The CDR3 length is 13 residues.

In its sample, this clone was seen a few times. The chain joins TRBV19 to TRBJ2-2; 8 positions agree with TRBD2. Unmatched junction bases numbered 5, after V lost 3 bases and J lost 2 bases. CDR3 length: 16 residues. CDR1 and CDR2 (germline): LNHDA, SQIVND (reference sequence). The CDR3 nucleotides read TGTGCCAGTAGTATCGGGACTAGGTTTAACACCGGGGAGCTGTTTTTT. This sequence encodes CASSIGTRFNTGELFF.

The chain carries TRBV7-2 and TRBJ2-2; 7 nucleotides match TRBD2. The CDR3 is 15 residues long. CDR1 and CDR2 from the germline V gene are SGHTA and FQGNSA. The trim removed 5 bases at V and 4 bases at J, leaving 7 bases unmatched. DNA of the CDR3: TGTGCCAGCAGCCCCTACTCGGGGGGCACCGGGGAGCTGTTTTTT. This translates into CASSPYSGGTGELFF.